This T cell receptor beta chain was recorded in a study of cytomegalovirus exposure and HLA in healthy donors. Study details: T cells numbering about 180 million yielded 95 million to 140 million unique TCR beta sequences in an earlier analysis. General observations from the study: Within the data, a cluster of highly shared sequence variants was likely a sequencing artifact.

The germline V gene encodes CDR1 DFQATT and CDR2 SNEGSKA (reference sequence). The CDR3 totals 11 residues. Trimming removed 3 bases at V and 5 bases at J, with 7 bases between. Use of 60 Vbeta and 13 Jbeta primers characterized the PCR. Here immunoSEQ multiplex PCR was the method, and the copy in TCRdb shows in-frame clones only, minus some. The sample has around 100,000 clones. Comment on this clone: Its antigen is currently unknown.

The gene calls are TRBV20-1 and TRBJ2-5; TRBD2 might be the D (5 bases). This clonotype was obtained from a young man in good health and CMV-seronegative. The sequencing sample was made of PBMCs. CDR3 DNA sequence: TGCAGTGCTAGCGGGGAGGAGACCCAGTACTTC. Residues: CSASGEETQYF.